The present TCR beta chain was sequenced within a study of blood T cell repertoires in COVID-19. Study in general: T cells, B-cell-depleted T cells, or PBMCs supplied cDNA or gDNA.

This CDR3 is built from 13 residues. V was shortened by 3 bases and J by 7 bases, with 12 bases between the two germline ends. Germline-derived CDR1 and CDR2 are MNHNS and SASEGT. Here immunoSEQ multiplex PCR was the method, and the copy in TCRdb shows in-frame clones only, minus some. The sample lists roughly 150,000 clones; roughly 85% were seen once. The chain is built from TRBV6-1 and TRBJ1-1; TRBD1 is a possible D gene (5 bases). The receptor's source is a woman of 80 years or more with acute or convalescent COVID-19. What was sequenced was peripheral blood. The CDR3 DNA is TGTGCCAGCAGTGAGAGTGTGGGGCGTGAAGCTTTCTTT. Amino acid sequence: CASSESVGREAFF.